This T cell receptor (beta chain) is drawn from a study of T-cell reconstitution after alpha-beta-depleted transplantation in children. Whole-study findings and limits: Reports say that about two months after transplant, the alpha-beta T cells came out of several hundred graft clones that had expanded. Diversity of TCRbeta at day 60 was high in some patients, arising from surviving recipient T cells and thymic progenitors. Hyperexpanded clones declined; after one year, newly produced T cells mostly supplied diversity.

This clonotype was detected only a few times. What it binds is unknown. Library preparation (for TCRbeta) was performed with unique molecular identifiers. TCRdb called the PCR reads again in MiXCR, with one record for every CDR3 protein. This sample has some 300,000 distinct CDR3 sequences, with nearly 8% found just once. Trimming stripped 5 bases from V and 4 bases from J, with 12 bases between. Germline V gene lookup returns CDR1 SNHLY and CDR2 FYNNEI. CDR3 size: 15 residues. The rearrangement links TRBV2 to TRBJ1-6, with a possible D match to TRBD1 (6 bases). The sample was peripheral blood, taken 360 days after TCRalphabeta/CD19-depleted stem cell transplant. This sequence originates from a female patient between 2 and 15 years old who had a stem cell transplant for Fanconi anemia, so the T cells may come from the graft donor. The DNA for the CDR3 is TGTGCCAGCAGTTACAGGGTCGGTTATAATTCACCCCTCCACTTT. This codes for CASSYRVGYNSPLHF.